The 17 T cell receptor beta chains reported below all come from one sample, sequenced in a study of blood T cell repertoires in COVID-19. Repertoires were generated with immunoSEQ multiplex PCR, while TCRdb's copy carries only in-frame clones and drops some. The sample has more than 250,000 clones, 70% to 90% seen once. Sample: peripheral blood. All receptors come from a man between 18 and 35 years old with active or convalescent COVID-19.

CDR3 residues: CASRQSDTEAFF. The CDR3 nucleotides are TGTGCCAGTAGACAGAGTGACACTGAAGCTTTCTTT. V gene TRBV18 combines with J gene TRBJ1-1, with a tentative D call TRBD1 (5 bases). Trimming removed 9 bases at V and 3 bases at J, with 11 bases between. The length of the CDR3 is 12 residues. The V gene's germline CDR1 is KGHSH and CDR2 LQKENI. The full variable domain, completed using reference TRBV18 and TRBJ1-1, is NAGVMQNPRHLVRRRGQEARLRCSPMKGHSHVYWYRQLPEEGLKFMVYLQKENIIDESGMPKERFSAEFPKEGPSILRIQQVVRGDSAAYFCASRQSDTEAFFGQGTRLTVV.

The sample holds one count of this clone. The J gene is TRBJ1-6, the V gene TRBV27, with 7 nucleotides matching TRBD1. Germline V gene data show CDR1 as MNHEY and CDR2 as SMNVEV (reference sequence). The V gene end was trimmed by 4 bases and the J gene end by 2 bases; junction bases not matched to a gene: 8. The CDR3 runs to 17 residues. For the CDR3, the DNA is TGTGCCAGCAGTTCAACAGGGGTGGGAACCTATAATTCACCCCTCCACTTT. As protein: CASSSTGVGTYNSPLHF.

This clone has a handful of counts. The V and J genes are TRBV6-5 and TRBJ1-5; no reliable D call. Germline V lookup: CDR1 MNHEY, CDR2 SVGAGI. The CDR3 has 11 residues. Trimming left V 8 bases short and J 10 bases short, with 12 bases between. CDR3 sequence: CASGLGSPQHF. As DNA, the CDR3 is TGTGCCAGCGGCCTCGGGAGTCCCCAGCATTTT.

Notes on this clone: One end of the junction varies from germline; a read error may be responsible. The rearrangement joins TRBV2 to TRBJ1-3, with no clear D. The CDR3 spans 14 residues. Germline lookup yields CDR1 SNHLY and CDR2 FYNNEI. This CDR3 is CASREDTHGNTIYF. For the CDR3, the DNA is TGTGCCAGCAGGGAAGACACGCATGGAAACACCATATATTTT. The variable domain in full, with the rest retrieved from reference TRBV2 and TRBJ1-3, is EPEVTQTPSHQVTQMGQEVILRCVPISNHLYFYWYRQILGQKVEFLVSFYNNEISEKSEIFDDQFSVERPDGSNFTLKIRSTKLEDSAMYFCASREDTHGNTIYFGEGSWLTVV.

CDR3 bases: TGTGCCAGTATAGAGGGTTGGTCCCAGCATTTT. Translated: CASIEGWSQHF. The chain is built from TRBV19 and TRBJ1-5; D is unclear. Germline V gene sequence: CDR1 LNHDA, CDR2 SQIVND (reference sequence). The CDR3 runs 11 residues. V gave up 7 bases and J gave up 11 bases, with 12 bases separating them.

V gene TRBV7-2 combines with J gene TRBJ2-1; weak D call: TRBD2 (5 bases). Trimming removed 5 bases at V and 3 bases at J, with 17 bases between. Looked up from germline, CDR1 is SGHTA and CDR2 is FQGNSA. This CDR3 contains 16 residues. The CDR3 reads CASSQRADEDYNEQFF. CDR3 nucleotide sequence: TGTGCCAGCAGCCAGAGGGCAGACGAGGACTACAATGAGCAGTTCTTC.

The chain's CDR3 is CASSIGADGGYTF. DNA of the CDR3: TGTGCCAGCAGTATAGGGGCAGATGGGGGCTACACCTTC. The chain has TRBV2 and TRBJ1-2; TRBD1 might be the D (5 bases). The CDR3 runs to 13 residues. Trimming stripped 5 bases from V and 8 bases from J, with 15 bases between. Per germline, CDR1 SNHLY and CDR2 FYNNEI.

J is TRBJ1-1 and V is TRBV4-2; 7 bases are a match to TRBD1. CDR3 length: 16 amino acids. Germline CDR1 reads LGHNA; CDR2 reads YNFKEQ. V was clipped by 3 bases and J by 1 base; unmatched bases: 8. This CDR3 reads CASSQAQGRSNTEAFF. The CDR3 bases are TGTGCCAGCAGCCAGGCACAGGGGCGATCGAACACTGAAGCTTTCTTT.

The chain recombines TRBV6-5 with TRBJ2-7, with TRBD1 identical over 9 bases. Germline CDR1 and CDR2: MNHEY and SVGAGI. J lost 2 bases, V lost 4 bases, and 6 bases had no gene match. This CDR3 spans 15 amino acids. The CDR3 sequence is CASSSWDREAYEQYF. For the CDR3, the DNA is TGTGCCAGCAGTTCCTGGGACAGGGAAGCCTACGAGCAGTACTTC.

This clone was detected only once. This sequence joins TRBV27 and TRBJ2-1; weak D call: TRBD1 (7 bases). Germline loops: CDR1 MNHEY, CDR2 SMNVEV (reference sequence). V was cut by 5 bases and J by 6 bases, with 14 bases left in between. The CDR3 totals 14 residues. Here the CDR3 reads CASSSSGGGNEQFF. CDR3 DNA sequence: TGTGCCAGCAGTAGTTCAGGGGGAGGCAATGAGCAGTTCTTC.

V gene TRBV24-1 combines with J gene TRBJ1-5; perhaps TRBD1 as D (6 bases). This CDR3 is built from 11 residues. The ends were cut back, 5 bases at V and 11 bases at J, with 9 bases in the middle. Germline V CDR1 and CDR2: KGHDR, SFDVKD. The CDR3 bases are TGTGCCACCAGTGGGGGGCAAGCCCAGCATTTT. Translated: CATSGGQAQHF.

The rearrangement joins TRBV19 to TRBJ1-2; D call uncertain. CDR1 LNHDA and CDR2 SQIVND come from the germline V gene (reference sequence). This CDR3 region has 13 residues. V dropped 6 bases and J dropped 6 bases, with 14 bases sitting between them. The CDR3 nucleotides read TGTGCCAGTAGACCCCCAGTAGCGGATGGCTACACCTTC. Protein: CASRPPVADGYTF.

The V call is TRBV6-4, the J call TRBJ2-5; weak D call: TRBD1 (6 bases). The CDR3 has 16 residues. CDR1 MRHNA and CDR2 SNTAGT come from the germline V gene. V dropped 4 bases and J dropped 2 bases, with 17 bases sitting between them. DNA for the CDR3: TGTGCCAGCAGTGCCGAGCTACAGGGAGATCAAGAGACCCAGTACTTC. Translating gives CASSAELQGDQETQYF.

Here the CDR3 reads CASHSGFGELFF. The CDR3 nucleotides read TGTGCCAGCCATTCGGGGTTCGGGGAGCTGTTTTTT. The V gene is TRBV6-5, the J gene TRBJ2-2, with D possibly being TRBD2 (5 bases). This CDR3 is built from 12 residues. In germline, CDR1 is MNHEY, CDR2 SVGAGI. V was clipped by 8 bases and J by 7 bases, with 11 bases between them.

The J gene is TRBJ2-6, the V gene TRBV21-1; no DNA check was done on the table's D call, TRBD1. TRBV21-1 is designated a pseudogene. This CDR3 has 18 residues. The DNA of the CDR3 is TGTGCCAGCAGCAAAGCGGGGACAGGGCCCTCTGGGGCCAACGTCCTGACTTTC. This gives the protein CASSKAGTGPSGANVLTF.

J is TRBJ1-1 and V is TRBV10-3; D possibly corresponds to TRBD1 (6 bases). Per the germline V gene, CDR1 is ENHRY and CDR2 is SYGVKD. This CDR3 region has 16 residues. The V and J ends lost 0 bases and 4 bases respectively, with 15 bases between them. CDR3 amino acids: CAISESPGQGGTEAFF. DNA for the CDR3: TGTGCCATCAGTGAGTCACCGGGACAAGGGGGCACTGAAGCTTTCTTT.

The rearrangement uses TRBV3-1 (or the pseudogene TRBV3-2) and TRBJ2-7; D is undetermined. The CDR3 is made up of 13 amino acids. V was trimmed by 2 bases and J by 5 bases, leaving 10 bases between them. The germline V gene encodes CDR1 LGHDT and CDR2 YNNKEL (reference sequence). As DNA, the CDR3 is TGTGCCAGCAGCCAATATTTCACAGACGAGCAGTACTTC. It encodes CASSQYFTDEQYF.